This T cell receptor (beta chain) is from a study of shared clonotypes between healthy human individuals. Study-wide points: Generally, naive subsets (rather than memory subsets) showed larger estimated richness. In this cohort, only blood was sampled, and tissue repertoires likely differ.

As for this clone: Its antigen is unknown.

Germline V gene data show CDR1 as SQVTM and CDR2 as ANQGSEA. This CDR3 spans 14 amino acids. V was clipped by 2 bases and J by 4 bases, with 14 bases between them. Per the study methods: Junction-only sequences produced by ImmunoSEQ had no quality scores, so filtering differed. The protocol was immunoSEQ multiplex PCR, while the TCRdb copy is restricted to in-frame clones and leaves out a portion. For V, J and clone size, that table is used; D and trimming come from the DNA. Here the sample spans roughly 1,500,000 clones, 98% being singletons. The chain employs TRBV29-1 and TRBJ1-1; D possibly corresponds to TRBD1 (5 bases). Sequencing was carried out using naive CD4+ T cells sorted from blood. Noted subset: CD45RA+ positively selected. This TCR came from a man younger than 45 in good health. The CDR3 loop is CSVELTAWVTEAFF. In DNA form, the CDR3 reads TGCAGCGTTGAACTGACAGCTTGGGTCACTGAAGCTTTCTTT.